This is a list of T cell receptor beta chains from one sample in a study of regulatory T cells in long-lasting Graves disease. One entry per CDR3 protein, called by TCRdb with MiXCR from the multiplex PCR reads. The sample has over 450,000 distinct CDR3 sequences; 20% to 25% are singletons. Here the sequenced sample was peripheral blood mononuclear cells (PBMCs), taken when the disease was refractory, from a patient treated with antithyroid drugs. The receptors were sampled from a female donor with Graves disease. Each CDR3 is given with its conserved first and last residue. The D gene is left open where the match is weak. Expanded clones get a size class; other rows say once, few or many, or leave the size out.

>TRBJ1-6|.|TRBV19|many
CASTSLPGGNSPLHF
TGTGCCAGTACCTCCCTCCCTGGGGGGAATTCACCCCTCCACTTT
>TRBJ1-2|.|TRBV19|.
CASRLDSGPNYGYTF
TGTGCCAGTAGGCTCGACAGCGGACCTAACTATGGCTACACCTTC
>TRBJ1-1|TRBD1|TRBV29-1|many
CSVVVRRAGGSEAFF
TGCAGCGTTGTAGTAAGGCGGGCAGGGGGATCGGAGGCTTTCTTT
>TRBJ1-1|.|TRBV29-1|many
CSVESTVSNTEAFF
TGCAGCGTTGAGTCGACAGTATCGAACACTGAAGCTTTCTTT
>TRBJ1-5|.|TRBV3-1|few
CASSQGSGEQPQHF
TGTGCCAGCAGCCAAGGCTCGGGGGAACAGCCCCAGCATTTT
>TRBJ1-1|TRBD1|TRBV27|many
CASRPQGVYTEAFF
TGTGCCAGCAGACCTCAGGGGGTATACACTGAAGCTTTCTTT
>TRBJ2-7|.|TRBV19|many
CASSISQLGPTYEQYF
TGTGCCAGTAGTATCTCACAGCTCGGCCCTACCTACGAGCAGTACTTC
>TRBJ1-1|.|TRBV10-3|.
CAIRPDSYENTEAFF
TGTGCCATCAGACCCGACAGCTACGAGAACACTGAAGCTTTCTTT
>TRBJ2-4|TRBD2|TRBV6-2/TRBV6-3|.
CASSPDWGGGTKNIQYF
TGTGCCAGCAGCCCCGATTGGGGGGGTGGAACCAAAAACATTCAGTACTTC
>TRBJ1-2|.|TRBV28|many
CASSFPIAPNYGYTF
TGTGCCAGCAGTTTCCCCATAGCCCCTAACTATGGCTACACCTTC
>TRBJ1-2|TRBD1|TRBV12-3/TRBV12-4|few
CASATGSKAGYTF
TGTGCCAGTGCGACAGGGTCTAAGGCTGGCTACACCTTC
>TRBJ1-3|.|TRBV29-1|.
CSVAGLHSGNTIYF
TGCAGCGTTGCGGGACTCCACTCTGGAAACACCATATATTTT
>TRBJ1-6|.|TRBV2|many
CASGQDSSYNSPLHF
TGTGCCAGCGGGCAGGATAGCTCCTATAATTCACCCCTCCACTTT
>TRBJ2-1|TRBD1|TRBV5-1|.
CASSWDRGSIEQFF
TGCGCCAGCAGCTGGGACAGGGGGAGTATTGAGCAGTTCTTC
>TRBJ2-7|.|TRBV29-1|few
CSVGEAASYEQYF
TGCAGCGTTGGGGAGGCAGCTTCCTACGAGCAGTACTTC
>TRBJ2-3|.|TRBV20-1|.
CSARDWQGADTQYF
TGCAGTGCTAGAGATTGGCAGGGCGCAGATACGCAGTATTTT
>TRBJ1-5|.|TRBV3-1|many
CASSPTDSAPGAQHF
TGTGCCAGCAGCCCGACGGACAGCGCCCCGGGGGCCCAGCATTTT
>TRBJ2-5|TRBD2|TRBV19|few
CASSTLAGQETQYF
TGTGCCAGTAGTACCCTAGCGGGGCAAGAGACCCAGTACTTC
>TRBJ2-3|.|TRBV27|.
CASSSGSDTQYF
TGTGCCAGCAGTTCAGGCTCAGATACGCAGTATTTT
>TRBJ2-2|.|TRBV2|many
CASKRHAGELFF
TGTGCCAGCAAAAGACATGCCGGGGAGCTGTTTTTT
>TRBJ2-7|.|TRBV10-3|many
CAISFTGPDAYEQYF
TGTGCCATCAGTTTTACCGGGCCGGATGCCTACGAGCAGTACTTC
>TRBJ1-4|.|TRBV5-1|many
CASSLRNLNEKLFF
TGCGCCAGCAGCCTTCGGAACCTTAATGAAAAACTGTTTTTT
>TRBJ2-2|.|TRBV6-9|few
CASSLSSEGAGELFF
TGTGCCAGCAGTTTGTCTAGCGAGGGGGCCGGGGAGCTGTTTTTT
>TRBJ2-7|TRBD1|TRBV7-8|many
CASSSGPQGALYEQYF
TGTGCCAGCAGCTCCGGCCCACAGGGGGCTCTTTACGAGCAGTACTTC
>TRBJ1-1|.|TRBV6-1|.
CASSHTAPREAFF
TGTGCCAGCAGCCACACGGCACCCAGGGAAGCTTTCTTT
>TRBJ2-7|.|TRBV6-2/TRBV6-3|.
CASSLGIPPYEQYF
TGTGCCAGCAGCTTAGGAATTCCCCCCTACGAGCAGTACTTC
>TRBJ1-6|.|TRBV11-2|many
CASSPGAENSPLHF
TGTGCCAGCAGCCCAGGGGCAGAAAATTCACCCCTCCACTTT
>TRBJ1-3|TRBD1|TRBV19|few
CASSIGGQGVGSGNTIYF
TGTGCCAGTAGTATAGGAGGACAGGGGGTAGGATCTGGAAACACCATATATTTT
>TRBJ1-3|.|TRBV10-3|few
CATSRSGGLKGNTIYF
TGTGCCACCTCGCGGTCGGGGGGATTAAAGGGAAACACCATATATTTT
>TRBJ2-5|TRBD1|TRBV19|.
CASSGDRAAETQYF
TGTGCCAGTAGTGGGGACAGGGCGGCGGAGACCCAGTACTTC
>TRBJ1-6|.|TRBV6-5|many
CASSYVAGYNNSPLHF
TGTGCCAGCAGTTACGTCGCCGGTTACAATAATTCACCCCTCCACTTT
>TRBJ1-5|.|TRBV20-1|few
CSADNRDSNQPQHF
TGCAGTGCCGATAACAGGGATAGCAATCAGCCCCAGCATTTT
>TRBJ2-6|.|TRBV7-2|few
CASSLQQAPGANVLTF
TGTGCCAGCAGCCTCCAGCAAGCCCCTGGGGCCAACGTCCTGACTTTC
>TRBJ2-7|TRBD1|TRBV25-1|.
CASTVGTGGSSEQYF
TGTGCCAGCACCGTTGGGACAGGGGGCTCGTCCGAGCAGTACTTC
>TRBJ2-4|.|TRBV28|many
CASSSGALVDKNIQYF
TGTGCCAGCAGTTCCGGCGCCCTAGTTGACAAAAACATTCAGTACTTC
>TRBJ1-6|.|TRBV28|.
CASSLLQGNSPLHF
TGTGCCAGCAGTTTACTACAGGGTAATTCACCCCTCCACTTT
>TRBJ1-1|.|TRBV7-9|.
CASRHGTVSEAFF
TGTGCCAGCAGACACGGGACGGTTTCTGAAGCTTTCTTT
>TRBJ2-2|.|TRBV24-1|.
CATSDFKPGPSNTGELFF
TGTGCCACCAGTGATTTCAAGCCGGGACCATCGAACACCGGGGAGCTGTTTTTT
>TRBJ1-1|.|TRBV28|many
CASNIGGLGTEAFF
TGTGCCAGCAATATAGGGGGGCTCGGCACTGAAGCTTTCTTT
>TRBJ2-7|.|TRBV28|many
CASSLRLRGTVTYEQYF
TGTGCCAGCAGTTTAAGGTTACGGGGGACAGTAACTTACGAGCAGTACTTC
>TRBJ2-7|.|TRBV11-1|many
CASSLGSHEQYF
TGTGCCAGCAGCTTAGGGTCCCACGAGCAGTACTTC
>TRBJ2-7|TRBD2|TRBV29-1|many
CSAGGLALSEQYF
TGCAGCGCCGGGGGACTAGCTCTTAGCGAGCAGTACTTC
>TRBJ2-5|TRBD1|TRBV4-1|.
CASSQEGQGFGTQYF
TGCGCCAGCAGCCAAGAGGGACAGGGGTTCGGGACCCAGTACTTC
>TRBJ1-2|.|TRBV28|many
CASSLADGYTF
TGTGCCAGCAGTTTAGCAGATGGCTACACCTTC
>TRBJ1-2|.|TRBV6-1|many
CASRGLTYGYTF
TGTGCCAGCAGAGGACTAACCTATGGCTACACCTTC
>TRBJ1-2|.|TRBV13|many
CASSLGEPSPYTF
TGTGCCAGCAGCTTAGGGGAACCCAGCCCCTACACCTTC
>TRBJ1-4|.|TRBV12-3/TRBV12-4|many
CASSPRSQTNEKLFF
TGTGCCAGCAGTCCCAGGTCGCAAACTAATGAAAAACTGTTTTTT
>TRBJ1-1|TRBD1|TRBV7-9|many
CASSLTGGNTEAFF
TGTGCCAGCAGCTTAACAGGGGGCAACACTGAAGCTTTCTTT
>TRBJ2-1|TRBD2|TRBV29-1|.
CSVASGGASSYNEQFF
TGCAGCGTTGCTAGCGGGGGTGCGAGCTCCTACAATGAGCAGTTCTTC
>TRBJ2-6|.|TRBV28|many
CASSLEAGANVLTF
TGTGCCAGCAGTTTGGAGGCTGGGGCCAACGTCCTGACTTTC